Given below is one T cell receptor (beta chain) in context. In this sample, this clone turned up once. Its cognate antigen has yet to be identified. Per-base qualities were not stored, and no clone one base away is much larger. The CDR3 regions of human TCRbeta chains were analyzed by immunosequencing. The paper's processing steps were these. Repertoire TCRs were checked for matches against a reference library of SARS-CoV-2-specific TCRs that had been generated using the MIRA antigen-specificity platform. Breadth was defined as the fraction of unique TCRs that were SARS-CoV-2-associated, and depth was defined as the fraction of total T cells that were SARS-CoV-2-associated. Using the MIRA data, each spike-specific TCR was mapped to the spike region that the TCR reacts to and placed in a CD4 or CD8 class. Log10-transformed breadth and depth values were compared by one-way ANOVA with Sidak's multiple comparisons tests. TCRdb's version of the immuneACCESS table is confined to in-frame rearrangements and falls short of the full clone set. An unresolved V gene accounts for under half of the shortfall where checked; the remainder is of unknown origin. V, J and clone size reflect that table, while D and trimming were determined from the DNA. The sample table holds more than 85,000 clones, of which about 88% were seen once. 1.6% of the sample rests with the top ten.

This specimen belongs to a study of T cell responses to AZD1222 COVID-19 vaccine listed by TCRdb under 2021. Context from the whole study: AZD1222 recipients given second doses at about 4 weeks or at about 12 weeks were pooled, since spike-specific TCR depth and breadth were not found to differ between the two schedules. Trial participants were enrolled by age into subgroups of 18-55, 56-69 and 70-plus years, and about 150, 27 and 61 TCR-sequenced participants, respectively, were included in these subgroups. TCR sequencing covered over 230 trial participants: 200 to 210 given two doses of AZD1222 and 26 given two doses of MenACWY control vaccine.

What the study reported, not specific to this receptor: Because no samples from the day 14 peak response were available, repertoires could be characterized only after the peak T cell response. In the small 56-69-year group, the increase in depth fell short of significance, most likely because of low power. Reportedly, almost half of the unique spike-specific TCRs recognized epitopes lying outside the regions that are mutated in the B.1.351 and B.1.1.7 variants. Conclusions about previously exposed vaccinees are limited, since just a handful of AZD1222 recipients were seropositive for SARS-CoV-2 at baseline. After two AZD1222 doses, both the breadth and the depth of spike-specific TCRs were significantly higher than at day 0 and than in MenACWY recipients. Participants were mostly white British, with more females than males. The authors suggested clonal diversity may have been underestimated. Vaccine-associated CD4 TCRs spanned the whole spike protein, with dominant responses in regions 160-218 and 743-854.

In the paper's terms, the time point label means: baseline before first vaccination. Vaccinee samples were obtained from the UK trials COV001 and COV002, which included a single-blind randomized controlled phase 2/3 trial of AZD1222 (ChAdOx1 nCoV-19) in healthy adults. For TCRbeta chain sequencing, PBMC samples from trial participants were taken at day 0 and at day 28 after the second dose. The sequence derives from an adult in good health. The sample consisted of peripheral blood, taken on day 0 of AZD1222 vaccination.

CDR3 protein: CASSLGQGDYEQYF. The nucleotides read TGCGCCAGCAGCTTGGGGCAGGGTGACTACGAGCAGTACTTC. This chain joins TRBV5-1 to TRBJ2-7; the D gene is perhaps TRBD1, from 5 matching bases. V gives up 0 bases and J gives up 3 bases, and the segment between their germline ends measures 10 bases. Including cysteine and phenylalanine, the CDR3 has 14 amino acids. Only the CDR3 part of the read is kept: 42 bases, read in frame from the first base. CDR1 and CDR2 were assigned from the germline V gene as SGHRS and YFSETQ.